This T cell receptor beta chain comes out of a study of blood T cell repertoires in COVID-19. About the research overall: Samples came from the United States, Italy and Spain, spanning acute and convalescent COVID-19.

This CDR3 is 15 amino acids long. The V gene end was trimmed by 4 bases and the J gene end by 3 bases; junction bases not matched to a gene: 7. Germline V gives CDR1 SGHKS, CDR2 YYEKEE (reference sequence). Some clones are missing from TCRdb's copy, which holds only in-frame ones; the method was immunoSEQ multiplex PCR. Of hundreds of thousands of clones detected, roughly 88% appear once; the ten largest clones hold 9.4%. The sequence was collected from a man younger than 35 with active or convalescent COVID-19. This chain joins TRBV5-5 and TRBJ1-2; 9 nucleotides line up with TRBD1. The sample was peripheral blood. The CDR3 DNA follows: TGTGCCAGCAGCCTTGGACAGGGGAAGGACTATGGCTACACCTTC. It codes for CASSLGQGKDYGYTF.